This T cell receptor (beta chain) derives from a study of vaccination and CD4 T cells after COVID-19. Study in general: Every participant was given two doses of BNT162b2 or mRNA-1273 vaccine.

This clonotype was detected a few times. The antigen remains unidentified. The study's findings and limits: The great majority, 304 of 307 vaccine-specific clones, proved spike mono-reactive in convalescent patients. Investigators enrolled relatively few convalescent patients and included no early post-infection timepoints.

As for treatment: approximately 9-day PBMC culture with coronavirus spike peptide pools or control peptides (ViraFEST assay). Trimming removed 1 base from V and 5 bases from J, with 14 bases in between. CDR3 length equals 16 residues. Per germline, CDR1 SGHTA and CDR2 FQGNSA. Cultured CD4+ T-cell DNA underwent Oncomine TCR Beta short-read sequencing. MiXCR was run by TCRdb on the PCR reads, yielding one entry per CDR3 protein. The top ten clones hold roughly an eighth of a sample with around 19,000 distinct CDR3 sequences, about two fifths of them seen once. The source of this sequence is a human donor who had recovered from COVID-19. The sample consisted of CD4+ T cells from blood, cultured in vitro. The rearrangement uses TRBV7-2 and TRBJ2-2; no firm D call. Here the CDR3 DNA reads TGTGCCAGCAGCTTAGTCCCCCGAGGTGGGACCGGGGAGCTGTTTTTT. Residues: CASSLVPRGGTGELFF.